This T cell receptor (beta chain) was identified during a study of vaccination and CD4 T cells after COVID-19 (dated by TCRdb to 2021 to 2024). At the level of the whole study: SARS-CoV-2 positivity had been established in the convalescent patients by nasal swab PCR, and mild disease was recorded in several of these patients and severe disease in one. Each participant got two doses of either the Pfizer-BioNTech BNT162b2 vaccine (n=8) or the Moderna mRNA-1273 vaccine (n=2). Post-COVID blood samples from convalescent patients were collected a median of roughly 100 days after diagnosis, with a range of roughly 35 to 180 days. The convalescent cohort included six males and four females, with two Hispanic individuals, seven Caucasians, two Asians and one multiracial person. The spike-specific CD4+ TCR repertoire was compared before and after mRNA vaccination in 10 to 11 COVID-19 convalescent patients and several infection-naive healthy vaccine recipients. Post-vaccine blood samples were obtained a median of around 67 days after the second vaccine dose, with a range of roughly 12 to 250 days.

Overall results and qualifications from the work: The study included relatively few convalescent patients and did not analyze early timepoints after natural infection. In convalescent patients, nearly all vaccine-specific clones (304 of 307) were found to be mono-reactive for SARS-CoV-2 spike rather than cross-reactive with common cold coronaviruses. An increase in the median number of SARS-CoV-2-reactive clonotypes from approximately 21 after infection to a few dozen after vaccination was observed, but the change was not found to be significant. In convalescent patients, a median approximately 83% of post-vaccine SARS-CoV-2-reactive clones were detected only after vaccination, suggesting vaccine-specific priming.

Including the terminal cysteine and phenylalanine, the CDR3 comprises 15 residues. The entry retains the CDR3 DNA only, 45 bases that are in frame from base 1. At the junction V is shortened by 1 base and J by 5 bases, with 11 bases in between. The germline V gene supplies CDR1 SGHTA and CDR2 FQGNSA. Points on this clonotype: The target of this receptor is not known. It has no much larger one-base neighbor in the sample; base qualities were not kept.

The positive SARS-CoV-2 PCR tests of the convalescent patients were dated from March to December 2020, before the Alpha, Beta and Delta variants emerged in the United States. Ficoll-Paque Plus gradient centrifugation was used to isolate PBMCs from whole blood, and the isolated PBMCs were then either used fresh or cryopreserved at -140C. Preparation of the library involved PCR. The run used an Illumina iSeq 100. In the authors' own workflow: Non-productive sequences were filtered out, and CDR3s that did not start with C, did not end with F or W, or were shorter than 7 amino acids were discarded. Similarity between CDR3 sequences was evaluated in R version 3.6.1 using Levenshtein distances (stringdist) and unrooted phylogenetic trees (ape). TCRdb's own reprocessing of the public reads used fastp at Q25 and MiXCR and kept productive beta chains. CDR3 protein sequences are deduplicated, and each keeps its most common genes and DNA. The V and J calls reflect TCRdb's pipeline rather than the authors' work. The sample data list tens of thousands of distinct CDR3 sequences, and around 50% of these were observed just once. The ten largest clones add up to around 1.1% of the sample.

The source was CD4+ T cells from blood, collected before SARS-CoV-2 vaccination. The receptor's source is a human donor who had recovered from COVID-19. The rearrangement joined TRBV7-2 to TRBJ2-2; no D gene call is confident. Read as DNA, the sequence is TGTGCCAGCAGCTTAGGGACCCCGGAGACCGGGGAGCTGTTTTTT. Translated, it reads CASSLGTPETGELFF.